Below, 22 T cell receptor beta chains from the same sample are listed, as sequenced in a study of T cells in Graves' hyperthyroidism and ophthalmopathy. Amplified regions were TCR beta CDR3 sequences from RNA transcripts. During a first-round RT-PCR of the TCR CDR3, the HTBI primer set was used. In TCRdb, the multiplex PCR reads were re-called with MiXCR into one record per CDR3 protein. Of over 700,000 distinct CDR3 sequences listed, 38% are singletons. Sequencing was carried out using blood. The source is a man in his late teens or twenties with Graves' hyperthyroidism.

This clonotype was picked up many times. The CDR3, as DNA: TGCGCCAGCGGGGATAGGCGCGAGCAGTACTTC. It is translated as CASGDRREQYF. The chain has TRBV10-1 and TRBJ2-7; no firm D call. CDR3 length: 11 amino acids. V lost 8 bases to trimming and J lost 6 bases, with 11 bases between them. The germline V gene encodes CDR1 WNHNN and CDR2 SYGVQD (reference sequence).

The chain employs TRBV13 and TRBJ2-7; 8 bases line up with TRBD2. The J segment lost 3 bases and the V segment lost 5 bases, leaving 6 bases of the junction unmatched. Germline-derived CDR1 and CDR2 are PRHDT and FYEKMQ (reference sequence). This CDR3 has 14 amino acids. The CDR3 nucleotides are TGTGCCAGCAGCCCCCATCGGGGGGGCTACGAGCAGTACTTC. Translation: CASSPHRGGYEQYF. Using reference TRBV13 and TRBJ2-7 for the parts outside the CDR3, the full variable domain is AAGVIQSPRHLIKEKRETATLKCYPIPRHDTVYWYQQGPGQDPQFLISFYEKMQSDKGSIPDRFSAQQFSDYHSELNMSSLELGDSALYFCASSPHRGGYEQYFGPGTRLTVT.

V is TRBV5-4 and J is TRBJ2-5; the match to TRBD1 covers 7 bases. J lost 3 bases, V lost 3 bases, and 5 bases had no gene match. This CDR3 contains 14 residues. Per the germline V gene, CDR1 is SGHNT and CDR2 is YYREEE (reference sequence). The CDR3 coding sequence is TGTGCCAGCAGCTCCGTCAGGGGGAAAGAGACCCAGTACTTC. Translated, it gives CASSSVRGKETQYF.

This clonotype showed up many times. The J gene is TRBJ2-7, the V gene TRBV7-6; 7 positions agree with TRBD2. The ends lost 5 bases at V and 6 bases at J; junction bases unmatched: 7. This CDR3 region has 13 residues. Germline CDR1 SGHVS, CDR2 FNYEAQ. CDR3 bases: TGTGCCAGCAGCCTCAGGCGGGGGTCCGAGCAGTACTTC. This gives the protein CASSLRRGSEQYF.

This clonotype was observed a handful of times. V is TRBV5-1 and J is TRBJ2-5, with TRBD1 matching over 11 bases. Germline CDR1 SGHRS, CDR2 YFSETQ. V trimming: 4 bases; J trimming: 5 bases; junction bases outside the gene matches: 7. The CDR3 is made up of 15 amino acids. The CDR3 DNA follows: TGCGCCAGCAGCCCAGGACAGGGGGCCCGGGAGACCCAGTACTTC. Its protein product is CASSPGQGARETQYF.

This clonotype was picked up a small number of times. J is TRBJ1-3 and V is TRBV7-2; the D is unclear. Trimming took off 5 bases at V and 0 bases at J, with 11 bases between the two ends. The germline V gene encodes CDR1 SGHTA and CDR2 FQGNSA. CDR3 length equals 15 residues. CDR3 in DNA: TGTGCCAGCAGCCCCCCCCCGAACTCTGGAAACACCATATATTTT. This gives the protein CASSPPPNSGNTIYF.

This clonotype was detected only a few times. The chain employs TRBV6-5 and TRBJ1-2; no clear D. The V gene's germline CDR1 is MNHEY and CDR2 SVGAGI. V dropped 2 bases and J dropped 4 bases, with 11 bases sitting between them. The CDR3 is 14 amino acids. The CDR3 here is CASSYGSRSYGYTF. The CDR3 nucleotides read TGTGCCAGCAGTTACGGATCCAGATCCTATGGCTACACCTTC.

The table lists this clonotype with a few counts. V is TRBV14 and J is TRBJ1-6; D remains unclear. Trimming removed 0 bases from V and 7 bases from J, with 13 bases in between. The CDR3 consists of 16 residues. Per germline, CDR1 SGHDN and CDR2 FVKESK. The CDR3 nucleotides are TGTGCCAGCAGCCAAGAGGAGATAACGGCGAATTCACCCCTCCACTTT. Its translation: CASSQEEITANSPLHF.

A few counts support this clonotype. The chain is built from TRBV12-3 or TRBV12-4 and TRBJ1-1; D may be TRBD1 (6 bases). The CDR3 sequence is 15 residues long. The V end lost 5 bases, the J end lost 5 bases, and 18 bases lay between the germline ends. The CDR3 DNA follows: TGTGCCAGCAGTCCAAGGGGGGCACAAAGGACTGAAGCTTTCTTT. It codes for CASSPRGAQRTEAFF.

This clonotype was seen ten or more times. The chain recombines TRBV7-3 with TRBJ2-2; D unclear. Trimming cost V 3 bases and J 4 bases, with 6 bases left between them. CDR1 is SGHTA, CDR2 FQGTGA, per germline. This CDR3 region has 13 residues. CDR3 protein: CASSFEPTGELFF. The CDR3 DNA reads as TGTGCCAGCAGCTTTGAACCCACCGGGGAGCTGTTTTTT.

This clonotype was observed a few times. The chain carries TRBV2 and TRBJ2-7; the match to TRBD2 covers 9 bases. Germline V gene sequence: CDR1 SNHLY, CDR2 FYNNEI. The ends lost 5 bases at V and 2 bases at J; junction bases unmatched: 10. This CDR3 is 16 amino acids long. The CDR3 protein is CASSFSALAGTYEQYF. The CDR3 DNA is TGTGCCAGCAGTTTCTCTGCACTAGCGGGTACCTACGAGCAGTACTTC. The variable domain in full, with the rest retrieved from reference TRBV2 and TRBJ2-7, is EPEVTQTPSHQVTQMGQEVILRCVPISNHLYFYWYRQILGQKVEFLVSFYNNEISEKSEIFDDQFSVERPDGSNFTLKIRSTKLEDSAMYFCASSFSALAGTYEQYFGPGTRLTVT.

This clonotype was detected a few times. As DNA, the CDR3 is TGTGCCAGCTCACCAATTAAGGGTACCAGCACTGAAGCTTTCTTT. Its protein product is CASSPIKGTSTEAFF. V gene TRBV7-2 combines with J gene TRBJ1-1; D unresolved. Trimming shortened V by 8 bases and J by 4 bases, and 20 bases separated the two germline ends. This CDR3 is built from 15 residues. Germline values: CDR1 SGHTA, CDR2 FQGNSA.

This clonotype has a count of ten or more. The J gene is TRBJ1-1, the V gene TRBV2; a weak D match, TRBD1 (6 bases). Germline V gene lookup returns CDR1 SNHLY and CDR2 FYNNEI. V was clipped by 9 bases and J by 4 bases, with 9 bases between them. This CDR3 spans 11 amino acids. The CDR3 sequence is CARQGTTEAFF. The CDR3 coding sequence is TGTGCCAGACAGGGTACCACTGAAGCTTTCTTT.

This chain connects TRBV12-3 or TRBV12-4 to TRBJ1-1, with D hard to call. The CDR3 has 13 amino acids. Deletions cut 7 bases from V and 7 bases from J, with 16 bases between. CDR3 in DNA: TGTGCCAGCAACCCGAACCGGGCCAATGAAGCTTTCTTT. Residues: CASNPNRANEAFF.

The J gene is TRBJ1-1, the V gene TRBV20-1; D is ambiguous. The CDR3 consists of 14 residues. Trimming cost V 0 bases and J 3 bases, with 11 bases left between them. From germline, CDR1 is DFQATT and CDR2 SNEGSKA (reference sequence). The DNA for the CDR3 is TGCAGTGCTAGAGATGGGGAACCCTACACTGAAGCTTTCTTT. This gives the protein CSARDGEPYTEAFF.

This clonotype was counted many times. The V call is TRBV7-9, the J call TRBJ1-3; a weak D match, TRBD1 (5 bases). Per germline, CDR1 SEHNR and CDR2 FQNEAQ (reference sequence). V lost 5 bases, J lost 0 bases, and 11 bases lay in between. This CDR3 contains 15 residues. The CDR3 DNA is TGTGCCAGCAGCGCTGGACAAGCCTCTGGAAACACCATATATTTT. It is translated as CASSAGQASGNTIYF.

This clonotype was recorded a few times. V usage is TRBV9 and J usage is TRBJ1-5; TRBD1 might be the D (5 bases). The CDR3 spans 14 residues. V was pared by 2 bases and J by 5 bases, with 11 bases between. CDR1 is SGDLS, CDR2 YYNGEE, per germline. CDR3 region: CASSVGGHDQPQHF. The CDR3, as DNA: TGTGCCAGCAGCGTGGGGGGTCATGATCAGCCCCAGCATTTT.

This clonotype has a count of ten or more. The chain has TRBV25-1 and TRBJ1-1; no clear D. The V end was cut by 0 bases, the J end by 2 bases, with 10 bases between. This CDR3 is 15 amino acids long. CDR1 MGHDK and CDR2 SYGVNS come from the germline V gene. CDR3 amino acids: CASSEYIQPNTEAFF. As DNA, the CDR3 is TGTGCCAGCAGTGAATATATCCAGCCAAACACTGAAGCTTTCTTT.

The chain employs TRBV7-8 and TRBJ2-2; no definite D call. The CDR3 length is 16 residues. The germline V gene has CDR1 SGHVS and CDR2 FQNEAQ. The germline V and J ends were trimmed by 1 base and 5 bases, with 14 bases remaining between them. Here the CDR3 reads CASSLVGGSVTGELFF. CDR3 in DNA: TGTGCCAGCAGCTTAGTGGGCGGCTCGGTGACCGGGGAGCTGTTTTTT.

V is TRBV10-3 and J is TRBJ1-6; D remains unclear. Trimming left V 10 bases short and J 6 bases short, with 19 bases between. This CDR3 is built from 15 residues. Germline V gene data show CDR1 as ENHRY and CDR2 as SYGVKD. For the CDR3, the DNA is TGTGCCAGCTGTCTTTTGGGAGGGATTAATTCACCCCTCCACTTT. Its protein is CASCLLGGINSPLHF.

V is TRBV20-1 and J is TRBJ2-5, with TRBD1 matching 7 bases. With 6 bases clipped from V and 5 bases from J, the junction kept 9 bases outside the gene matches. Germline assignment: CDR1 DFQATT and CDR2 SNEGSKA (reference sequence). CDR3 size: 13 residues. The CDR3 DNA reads TGCAGTGCCCCCGGGACAGAGATTGAGACCCAGTACTTC. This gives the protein CSAPGTEIETQYF.

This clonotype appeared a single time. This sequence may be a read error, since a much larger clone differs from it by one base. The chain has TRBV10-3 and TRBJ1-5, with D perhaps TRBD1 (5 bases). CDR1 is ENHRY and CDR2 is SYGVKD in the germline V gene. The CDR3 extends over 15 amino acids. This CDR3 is CATSAGRVSNQPQHF. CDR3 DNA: TGTGCCACCAGTGCGGGCAGGGTTAGCAATCAGCCCCAGCATTTT.